This T cell receptor (beta chain) was found in a study of blood T cell repertoires in COVID-19. Study-wide background: Acute and convalescent COVID-19 samples came from the United States, Italy and Spain. PBMCs, B-cell-depleted T cells, or T cells were the source of the cDNA or gDNA that made up the material.

Germline V gene data show CDR1 as MGHRA and CDR2 as YSYEKL. The junction had 9 bases not matched to a gene; V was cut back by 6 bases and J by 6 bases. This CDR3 comprises 15 residues. Original processing methods: For nucleated cells, counts were estimated from reference gene primer amplification. Sequencing was performed with immunoSEQ multiplex PCR; in TCRdb, only in-frame clones are kept and a portion is missing. V, J and clone size were drawn from that table, and D and trimming were deduced from the DNA. This table has roughly 220,000 clones, about 85% appearing once. Material for sequencing was peripheral blood. The receptor's source is a man aged 25 to 40 with active or convalescent COVID-19. The chain joins TRBV4-1 to TRBJ2-7; 12 bases are shared with TRBD2. CDR3 sequence (DNA): TGCGCCAGCAGTCTCGGGACTAGCGGGTGGGTCGAGCAGTACTTC. Its protein is CASSLGTSGWVEQYF.